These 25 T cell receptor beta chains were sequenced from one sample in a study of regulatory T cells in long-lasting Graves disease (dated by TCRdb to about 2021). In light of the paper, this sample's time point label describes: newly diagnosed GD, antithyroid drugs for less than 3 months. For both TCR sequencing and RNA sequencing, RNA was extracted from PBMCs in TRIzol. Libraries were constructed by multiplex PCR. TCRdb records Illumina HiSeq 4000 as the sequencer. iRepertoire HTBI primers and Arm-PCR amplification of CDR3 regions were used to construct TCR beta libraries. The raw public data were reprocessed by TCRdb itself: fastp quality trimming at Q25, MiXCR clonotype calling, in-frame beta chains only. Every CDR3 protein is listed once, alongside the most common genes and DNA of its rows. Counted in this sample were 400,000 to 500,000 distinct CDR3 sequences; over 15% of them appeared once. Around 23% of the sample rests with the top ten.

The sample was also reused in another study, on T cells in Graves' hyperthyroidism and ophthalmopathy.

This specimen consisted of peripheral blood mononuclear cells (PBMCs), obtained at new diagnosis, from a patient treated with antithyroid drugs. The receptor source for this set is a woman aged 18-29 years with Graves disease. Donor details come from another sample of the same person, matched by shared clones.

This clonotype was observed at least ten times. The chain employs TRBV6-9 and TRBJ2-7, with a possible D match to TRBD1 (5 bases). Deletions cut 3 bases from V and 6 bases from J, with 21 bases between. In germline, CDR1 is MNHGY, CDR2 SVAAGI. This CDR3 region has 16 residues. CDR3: CASSYSTIQANIEQYF. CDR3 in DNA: TGTGCCAGCAGTTACTCTACGATACAGGCTAATATCGAGCAGTACTTC.

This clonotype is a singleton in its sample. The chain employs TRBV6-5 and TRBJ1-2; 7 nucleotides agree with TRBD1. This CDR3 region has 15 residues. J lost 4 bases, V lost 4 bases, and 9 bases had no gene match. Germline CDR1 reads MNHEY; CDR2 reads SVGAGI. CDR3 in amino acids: CASSFRTGHFYGYTF. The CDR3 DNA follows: TGTGCCAGCAGTTTTAGGACAGGACACTTCTATGGCTACACCTTC.

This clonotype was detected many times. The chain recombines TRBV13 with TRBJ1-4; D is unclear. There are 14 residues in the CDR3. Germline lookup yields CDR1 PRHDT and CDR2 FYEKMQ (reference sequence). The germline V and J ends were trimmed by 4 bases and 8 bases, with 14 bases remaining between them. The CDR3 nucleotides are TGTGCCAGCAGCTCAACGCAAAAAGGCGAAAAACTGTTTTTT. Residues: CASSSTQKGEKLFF. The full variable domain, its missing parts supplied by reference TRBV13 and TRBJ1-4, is AAGVIQSPRHLIKEKRETATLKCYPIPRHDTVYWYQQGPGQDPQFLISFYEKMQSDKGSIPDRFSAQQFSDYHSELNMSSLELGDSALYFCASSSTQKGEKLFFGSGTQLSVL.

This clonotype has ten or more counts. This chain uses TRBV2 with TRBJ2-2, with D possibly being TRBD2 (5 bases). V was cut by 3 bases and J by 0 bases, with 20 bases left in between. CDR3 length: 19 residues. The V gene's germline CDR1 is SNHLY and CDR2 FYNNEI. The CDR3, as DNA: TGTGCCAGCAGTGATGATTCGGGGATGACACTAACGAACACCGGGGAGCTGTTTTTT. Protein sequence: CASSDDSGMTLTNTGELFF.

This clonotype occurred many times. DNA for the CDR3: TGTGCCAGCAGCCCGAGCGGGTTACCCTACAATGAGCAGTTCTTC. Translation: CASSPSGLPYNEQFF. J is TRBJ2-1 and V is TRBV7-2; maybe TRBD2 (6 bases). The CDR3 contains 15 residues. V was clipped by 5 bases and J by 2 bases, with 13 bases between them. Germline-derived CDR1 and CDR2 are SGHTA and FQGNSA.

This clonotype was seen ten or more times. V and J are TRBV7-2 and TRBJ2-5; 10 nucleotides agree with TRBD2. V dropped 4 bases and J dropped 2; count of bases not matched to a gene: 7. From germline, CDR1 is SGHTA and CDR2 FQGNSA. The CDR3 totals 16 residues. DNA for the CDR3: TGTGCCAGCAGCTCAGGAGGACTAGCGGTACAAGAGACCCAGTACTTC. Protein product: CASSSGGLAVQETQYF.

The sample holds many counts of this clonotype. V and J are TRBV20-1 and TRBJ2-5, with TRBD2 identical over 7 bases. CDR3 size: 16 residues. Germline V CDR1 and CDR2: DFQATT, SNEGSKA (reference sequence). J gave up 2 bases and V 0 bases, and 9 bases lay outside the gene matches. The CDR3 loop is CSARDLRGRVQETQYF. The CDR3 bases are TGCAGTGCTAGAGATCTACGCGGGAGAGTACAAGAGACCCAGTACTTC.

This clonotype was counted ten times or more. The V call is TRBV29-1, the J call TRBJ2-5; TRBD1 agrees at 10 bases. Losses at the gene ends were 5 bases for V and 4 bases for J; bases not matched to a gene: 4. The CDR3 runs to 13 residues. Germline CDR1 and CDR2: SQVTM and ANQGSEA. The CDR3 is CSVTGQGGETQYF. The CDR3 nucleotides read TGCAGCGTTACAGGACAGGGGGGAGAGACCCAGTACTTC.

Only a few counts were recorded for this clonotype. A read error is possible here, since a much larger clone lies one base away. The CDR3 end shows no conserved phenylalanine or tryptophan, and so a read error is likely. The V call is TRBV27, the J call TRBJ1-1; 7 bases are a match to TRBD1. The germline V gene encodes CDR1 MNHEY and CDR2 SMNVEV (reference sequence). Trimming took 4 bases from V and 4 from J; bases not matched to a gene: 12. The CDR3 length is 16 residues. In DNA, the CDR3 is TGTGCCAGCAGTTCGACAGGGCGGGGGTTGGCCACTGAAGCTTTCCTT. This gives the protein CASSSTGRGLATEAFL.

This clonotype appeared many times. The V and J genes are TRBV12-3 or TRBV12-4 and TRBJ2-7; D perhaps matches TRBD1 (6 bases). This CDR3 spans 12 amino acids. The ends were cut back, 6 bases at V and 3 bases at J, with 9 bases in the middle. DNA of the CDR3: TGTGCCAGCAGCCCGACAGGCTACGAGCAGTACTTC. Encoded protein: CASSPTGYEQYF.

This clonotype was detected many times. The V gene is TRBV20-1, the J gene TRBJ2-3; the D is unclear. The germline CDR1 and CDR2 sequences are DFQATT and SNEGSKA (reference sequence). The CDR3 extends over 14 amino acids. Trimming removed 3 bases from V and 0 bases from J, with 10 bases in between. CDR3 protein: CSARGAASTDTQYF. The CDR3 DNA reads TGCAGTGCTAGGGGCGCGGCTAGCACAGATACGCAGTATTTT.

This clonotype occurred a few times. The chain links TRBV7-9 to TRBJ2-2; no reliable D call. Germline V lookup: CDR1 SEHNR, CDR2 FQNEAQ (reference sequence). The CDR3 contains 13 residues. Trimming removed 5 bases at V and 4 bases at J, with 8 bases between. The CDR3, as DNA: TGTGCCAGCAGCCTCGACACCACCGGGGAGCTGTTTTTT. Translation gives CASSLDTTGELFF.

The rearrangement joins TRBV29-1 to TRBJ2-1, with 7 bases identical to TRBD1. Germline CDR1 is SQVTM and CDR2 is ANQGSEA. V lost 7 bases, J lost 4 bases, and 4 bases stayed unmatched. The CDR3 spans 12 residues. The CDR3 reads CSAGGQYNEQFF. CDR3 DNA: TGCAGCGCTGGGGGACAGTACAATGAGCAGTTCTTC.

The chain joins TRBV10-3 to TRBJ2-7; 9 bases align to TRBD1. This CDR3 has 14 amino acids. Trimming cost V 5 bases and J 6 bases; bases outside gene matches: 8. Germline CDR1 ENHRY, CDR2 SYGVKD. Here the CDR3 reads CAISPGQGLSEQYF. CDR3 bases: TGTGCCATCAGTCCGGGACAGGGTTTAAGCGAGCAGTACTTC.

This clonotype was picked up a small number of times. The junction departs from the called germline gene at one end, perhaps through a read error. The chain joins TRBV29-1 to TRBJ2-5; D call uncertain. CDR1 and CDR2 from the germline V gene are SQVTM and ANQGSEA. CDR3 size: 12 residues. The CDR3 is CSDEYGKGTQYF. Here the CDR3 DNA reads TGCAGCGATGAATATGGAAAAGGGACCCAGTACTTC.

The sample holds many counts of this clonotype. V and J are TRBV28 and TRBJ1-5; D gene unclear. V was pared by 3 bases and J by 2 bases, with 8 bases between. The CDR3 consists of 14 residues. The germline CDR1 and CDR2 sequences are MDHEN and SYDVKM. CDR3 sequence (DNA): TGTGCCAGCAGTTTTCAAAGCGGCAATCAGCCCCAGCATTTT. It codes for CASSFQSGNQPQHF.

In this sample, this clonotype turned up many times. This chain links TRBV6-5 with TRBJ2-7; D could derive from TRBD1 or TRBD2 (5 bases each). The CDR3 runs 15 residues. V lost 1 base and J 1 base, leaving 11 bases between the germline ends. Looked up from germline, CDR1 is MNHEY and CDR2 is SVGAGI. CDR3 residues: CASSYFAGTSYEQYF. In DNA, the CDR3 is TGTGCCAGCAGTTACTTCGCAGGGACGTCCTACGAGCAGTACTTC.

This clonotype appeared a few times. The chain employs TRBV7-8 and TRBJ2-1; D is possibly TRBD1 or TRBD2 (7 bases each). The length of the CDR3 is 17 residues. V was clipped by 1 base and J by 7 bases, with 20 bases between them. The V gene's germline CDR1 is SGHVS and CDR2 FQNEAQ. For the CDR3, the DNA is TGTGCCAGCAGCTTAGGATGGGGGAGGGGGCGGTATAATGAGCAGTTCTTC. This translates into CASSLGWGRGRYNEQFF.

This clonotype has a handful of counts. The CDR3 is CSADPTLAYEQYF. CDR3 nucleotides: TGCAGTGCCGACCCCACCTTGGCCTACGAGCAGTACTTC. The V and J genes are TRBV20-1 and TRBJ2-7, with D uncertain. The CDR3 is made up of 13 amino acids. In germline, CDR1 is DFQATT, CDR2 SNEGSKA (reference sequence). With 6 bases removed from V and 2 bases from J, the gap between germline ends came to 14 bases.

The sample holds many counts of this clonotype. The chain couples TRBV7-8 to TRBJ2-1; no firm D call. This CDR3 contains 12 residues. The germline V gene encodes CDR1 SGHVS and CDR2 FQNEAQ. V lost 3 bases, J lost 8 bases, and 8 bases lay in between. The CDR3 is CASSFRADEQFF. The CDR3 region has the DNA TGTGCCAGCAGCTTTAGGGCGGATGAGCAGTTCTTC.

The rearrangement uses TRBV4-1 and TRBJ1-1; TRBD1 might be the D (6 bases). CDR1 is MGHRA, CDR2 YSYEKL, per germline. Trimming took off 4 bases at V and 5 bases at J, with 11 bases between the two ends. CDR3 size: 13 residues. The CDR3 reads CASSRPGQTEAFF. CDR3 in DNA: TGCGCCAGCAGCCGACCGGGACAAACTGAAGCTTTCTTT.

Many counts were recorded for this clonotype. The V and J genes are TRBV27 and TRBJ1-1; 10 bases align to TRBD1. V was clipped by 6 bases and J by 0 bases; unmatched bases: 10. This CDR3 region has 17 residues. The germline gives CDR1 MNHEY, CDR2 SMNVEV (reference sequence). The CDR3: CASRTRTGGFLNTEAFF. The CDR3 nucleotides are TGTGCCAGCAGGACCAGGACAGGGGGTTTTCTGAACACTGAAGCTTTCTTT.

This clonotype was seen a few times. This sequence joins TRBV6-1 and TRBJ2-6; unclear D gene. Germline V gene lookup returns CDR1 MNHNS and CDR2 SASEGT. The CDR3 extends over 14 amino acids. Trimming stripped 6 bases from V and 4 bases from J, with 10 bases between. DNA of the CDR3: TGTGCCAGCAGCCGCGGCACGGGGGCCAACGTCCTGACTTTC. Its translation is CASSRGTGANVLTF.

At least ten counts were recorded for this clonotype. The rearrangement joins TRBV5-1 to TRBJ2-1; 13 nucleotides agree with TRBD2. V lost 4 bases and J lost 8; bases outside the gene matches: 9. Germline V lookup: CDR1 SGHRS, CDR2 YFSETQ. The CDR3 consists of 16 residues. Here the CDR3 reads CASSLDILAGGDEQFF. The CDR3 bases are TGCGCCAGCAGCCTGGATATACTAGCGGGAGGGGATGAGCAGTTCTTC.

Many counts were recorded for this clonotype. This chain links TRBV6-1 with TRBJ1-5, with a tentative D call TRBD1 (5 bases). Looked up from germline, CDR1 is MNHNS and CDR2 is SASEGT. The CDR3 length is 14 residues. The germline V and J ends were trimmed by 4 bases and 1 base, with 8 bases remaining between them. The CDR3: CASSARDSNQPQHF. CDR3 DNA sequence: TGTGCCAGCAGTGCCCGGGACAGCAATCAGCCCCAGCATTTT.